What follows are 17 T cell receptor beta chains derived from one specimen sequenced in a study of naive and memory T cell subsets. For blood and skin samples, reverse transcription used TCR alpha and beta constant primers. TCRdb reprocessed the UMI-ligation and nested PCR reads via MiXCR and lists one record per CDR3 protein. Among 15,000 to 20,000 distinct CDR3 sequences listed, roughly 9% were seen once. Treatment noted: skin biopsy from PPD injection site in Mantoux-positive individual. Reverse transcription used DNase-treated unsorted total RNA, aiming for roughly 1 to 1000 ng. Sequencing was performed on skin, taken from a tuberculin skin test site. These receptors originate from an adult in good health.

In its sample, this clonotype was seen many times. CDR3 in amino acids: CASSQGTGEQYF. The DNA for the CDR3 is TGTGCCAGCAGCCAGGGGACCGGCGAGCAGTACTTC. The chain couples TRBV7-9 to TRBJ2-7, with D maybe TRBD1 (6 bases). V lost 5 bases to trimming and J lost 6 bases, with 11 bases between them. The CDR3 spans 12 residues. Looked up from germline, CDR1 is SEHNR and CDR2 is FQNEAQ (reference sequence).

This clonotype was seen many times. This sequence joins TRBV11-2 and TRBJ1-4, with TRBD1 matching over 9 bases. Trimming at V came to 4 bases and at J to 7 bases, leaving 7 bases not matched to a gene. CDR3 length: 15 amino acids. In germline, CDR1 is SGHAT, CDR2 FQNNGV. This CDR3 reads CASSSLRDRVEKLFF. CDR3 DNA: TGTGCCAGCAGCTCCCTCCGGGACAGGGTTGAAAAACTGTTTTTT.

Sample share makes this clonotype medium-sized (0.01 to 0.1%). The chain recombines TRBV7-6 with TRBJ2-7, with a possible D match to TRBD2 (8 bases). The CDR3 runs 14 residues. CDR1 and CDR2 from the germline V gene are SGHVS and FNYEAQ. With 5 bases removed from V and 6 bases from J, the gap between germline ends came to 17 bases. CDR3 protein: CASSPGTRGLEQYF. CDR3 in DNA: TGTGCCAGCAGCCCCGGGACTAGGGGGCTCGAGCAGTACTTC.

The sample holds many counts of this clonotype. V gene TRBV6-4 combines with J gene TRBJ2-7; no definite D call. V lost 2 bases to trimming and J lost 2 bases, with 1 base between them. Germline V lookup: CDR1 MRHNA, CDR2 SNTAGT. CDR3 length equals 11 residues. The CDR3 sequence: CASSDTYEQYF. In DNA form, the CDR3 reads TGTGCCAGCAGTGACACCTACGAGCAGTACTTC.

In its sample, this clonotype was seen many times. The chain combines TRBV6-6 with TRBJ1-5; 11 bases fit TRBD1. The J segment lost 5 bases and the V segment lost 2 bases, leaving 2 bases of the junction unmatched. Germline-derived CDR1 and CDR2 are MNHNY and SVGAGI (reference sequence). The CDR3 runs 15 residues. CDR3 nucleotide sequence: TGTGCCAGCAGTTACAGGACAGGGGGCGATCAGCCCCAGCATTTT. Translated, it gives CASSYRTGGDQPQHF.

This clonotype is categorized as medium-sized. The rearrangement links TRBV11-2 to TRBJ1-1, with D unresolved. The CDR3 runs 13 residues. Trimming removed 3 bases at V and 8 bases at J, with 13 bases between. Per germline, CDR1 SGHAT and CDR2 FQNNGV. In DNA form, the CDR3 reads TGTGCCAGCAGCTTCCAGGAGGGAGGGGAAGCTTTCTTT. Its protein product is CASSFQEGGEAFF.

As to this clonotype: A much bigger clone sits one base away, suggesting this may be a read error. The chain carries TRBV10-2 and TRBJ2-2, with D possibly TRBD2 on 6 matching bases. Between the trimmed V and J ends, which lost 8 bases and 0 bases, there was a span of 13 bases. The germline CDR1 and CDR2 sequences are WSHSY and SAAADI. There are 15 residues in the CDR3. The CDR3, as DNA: TGCGCCAGCGAAATAGCGGAAGCGAACACCGGGGAGCTGTTTTTT. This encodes CASEIAEANTGELFF.

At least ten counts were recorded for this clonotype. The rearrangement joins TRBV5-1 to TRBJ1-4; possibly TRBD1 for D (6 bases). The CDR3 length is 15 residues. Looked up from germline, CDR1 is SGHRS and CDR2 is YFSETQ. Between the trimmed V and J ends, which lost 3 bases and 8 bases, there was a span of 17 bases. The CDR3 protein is CASSSQGISGEKLFF. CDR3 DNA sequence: TGCGCCAGCAGCTCCCAGGGGATCTCCGGGGAAAAACTGTTTTTT.

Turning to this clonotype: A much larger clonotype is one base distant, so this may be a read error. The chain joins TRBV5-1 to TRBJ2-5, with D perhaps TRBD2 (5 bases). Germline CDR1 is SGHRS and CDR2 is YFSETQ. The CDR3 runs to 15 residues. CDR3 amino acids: CASSLDGLDQETRYF. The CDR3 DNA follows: TGCGCCAGCAGCTTGGATGGACTCGACCAAGAGACCCGGTACTTC. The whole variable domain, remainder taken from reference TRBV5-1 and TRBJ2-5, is KAGVTQTPRYLIKTRGQQVTLSCSPISGHRSVSWYQQTPGQGLQFLFEYFSETQRNKGNFPGRFSGRQFSNSRSEMNVSTLELGDSALYLCASSLDGLDQETRYFGPGTRLLVL.

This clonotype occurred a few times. CDR3 bases: TGTGCCAGCAAAGGGACAGACCACACCGGGGAGCTGTTTTTT. Its protein is CASKGTDHTGELFF. J is TRBJ2-2 and V is TRBV6-5; 7 bases agree with TRBD1. V trimming: 7 bases; J trimming: 3 bases; junction bases outside the gene matches: 5. The CDR3 covers 14 residues. CDR1 and CDR2 (germline): MNHEY, SVGAGI.

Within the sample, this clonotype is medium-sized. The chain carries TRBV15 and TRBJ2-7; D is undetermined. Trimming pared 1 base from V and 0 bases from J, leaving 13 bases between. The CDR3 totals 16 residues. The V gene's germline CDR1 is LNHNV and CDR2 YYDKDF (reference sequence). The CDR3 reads CATSRGISSSSYEQYF. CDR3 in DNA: TGTGCCACCAGCAGAGGTATCTCAAGCTCCTCCTACGAGCAGTACTTC.

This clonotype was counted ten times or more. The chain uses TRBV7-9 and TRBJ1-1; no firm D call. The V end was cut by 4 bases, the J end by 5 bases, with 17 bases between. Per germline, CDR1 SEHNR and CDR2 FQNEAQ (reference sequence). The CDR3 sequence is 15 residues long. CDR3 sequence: CASSSGPGAGTEAFF. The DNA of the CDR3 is TGTGCCAGCAGCTCCGGGCCGGGAGCGGGTACTGAAGCTTTCTTT.

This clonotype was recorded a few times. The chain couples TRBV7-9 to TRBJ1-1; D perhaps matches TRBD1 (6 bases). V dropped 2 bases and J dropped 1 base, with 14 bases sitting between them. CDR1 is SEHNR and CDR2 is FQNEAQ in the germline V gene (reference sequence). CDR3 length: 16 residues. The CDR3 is CASSLISGARNTEAFF. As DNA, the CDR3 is TGTGCCAGCAGCTTAATTTCAGGGGCCAGGAACACTGAAGCTTTCTTT. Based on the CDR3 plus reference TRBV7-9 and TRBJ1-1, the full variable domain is DTGVSQNPRHKITKRGQNVTFRCDPISEHNRLYWYRQTLGQGPEFLTYFQNEAQLEKSRLLSDRFSAERPKGSFSTLEIQRTEQGDSAMYLCASSLISGARNTEAFFGQGTRLTVV.

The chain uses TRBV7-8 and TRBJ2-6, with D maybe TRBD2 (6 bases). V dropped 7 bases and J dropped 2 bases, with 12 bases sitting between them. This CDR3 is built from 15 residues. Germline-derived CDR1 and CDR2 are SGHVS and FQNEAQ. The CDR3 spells CASIPPGAGANVLTF. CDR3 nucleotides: TGTGCCAGCATCCCCCCGGGAGCTGGGGCCAACGTCCTGACTTTC.

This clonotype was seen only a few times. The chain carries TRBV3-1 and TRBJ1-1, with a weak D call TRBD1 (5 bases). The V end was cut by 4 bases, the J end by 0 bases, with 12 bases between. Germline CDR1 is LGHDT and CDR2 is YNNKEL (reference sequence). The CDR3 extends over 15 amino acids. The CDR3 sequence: CASSPDGGMNTEAFF. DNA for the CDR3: TGTGCCAGCAGCCCGGACGGGGGAATGAACACTGAAGCTTTCTTT. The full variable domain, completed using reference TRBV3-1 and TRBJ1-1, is DTAVSQTPKYLVTQMGNDKSIKCEQNLGHDTMYWYKQDSKKFLKIMFSYNNKELIINETVPNRFSPKSPDKAHLNLHINSLELGDSAVYFCASSPDGGMNTEAFFGQGTRLTVV.

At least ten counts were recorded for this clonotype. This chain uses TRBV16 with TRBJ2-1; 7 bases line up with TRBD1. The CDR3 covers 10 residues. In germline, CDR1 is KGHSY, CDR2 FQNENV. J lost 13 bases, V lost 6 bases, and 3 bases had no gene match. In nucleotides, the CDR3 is TGTGCCAGCAGTCGGGACAGACAGTTCTTC. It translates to CASSRDRQFF.

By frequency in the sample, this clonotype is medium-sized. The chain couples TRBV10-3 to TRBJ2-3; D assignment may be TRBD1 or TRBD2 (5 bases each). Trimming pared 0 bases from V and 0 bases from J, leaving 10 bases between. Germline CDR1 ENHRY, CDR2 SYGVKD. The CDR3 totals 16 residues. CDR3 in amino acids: CAISESDRGSTDTQYF. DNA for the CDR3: TGTGCCATCAGTGAGTCTGACAGAGGGAGCACAGATACGCAGTATTTT.